What follows are 14 T cell receptor beta chains derived from one specimen sequenced in a study of memory B cells and T cells in multiple sclerosis. The repertoire was sequenced with immunoSEQ multiplex PCR; TCRdb's copy has only in-frame clones and lacks some. The sample contains approximately 32,000 clones, approximately 85% of which appear only once. The antigens these receptors bind are not known. Separate sequencing covered autoproliferating (CFSE-dim) and non-proliferating (CFSE-high) T cells from stimulus-free culture. Replicate wells were pooled after 7 days of stimulus-free culture of some 50 million CFSE-labeled PBMCs. The specimen was PBMCs from blood kept in culture. The receptor source for this set is a human donor with multiple sclerosis.

The V gene is TRBV5-1, the J gene TRBJ1-2; TRBD1 matches at 7 bases. CDR1 and CDR2 (germline): SGHRS, YFSETQ. With V trimmed by 4 bases and J by 3 bases, 15 bases remained unmatched. The CDR3 extends over 17 amino acids. Here the CDR3 DNA reads TGCGCCAGCAGCCTAATGGGGTTGAACAGGGGAGACTATGGCTACACCTTC. It specifies CASSLMGLNRGDYGYTF.

The chain joins TRBV5-5 to TRBJ1-4; a possible D gene is TRBD1 (5 bases). Trimming stripped 0 bases from V and 8 bases from J, with 14 bases between. Germline CDR1 reads SGHKS; CDR2 reads YYEKEE (reference sequence). This CDR3 region has 15 residues. The CDR3 loop is CASSLGAGLGEKLFF. The CDR3 nucleotides are TGTGCCAGCAGCTTGGGTGCAGGGCTAGGGGAAAAACTGTTTTTT. Complete variable domain (other parts from reference TRBV5-5 and TRBJ1-4): DAGVTQSPTHLIKTRGQQVTLRCSPISGHKSVSWYQQVLGQGPQFIFQYYEKEERGRGNFPDRFSARQFPNYSSELNVNALLLGDSALYLCASSLGAGLGEKLFFGSGTQLSVL.

CDR3 sequence reads: CASSEGGTGYGYTF. CDR3 DNA sequence: TGTGCCAGCAGTGAAGGGGGGACAGGGTATGGCTACACCTTC. The J gene is TRBJ1-2, the V gene TRBV6-1, with 9 bases lining up with TRBD1. Germline trimming cut 1 base from V and 5 bases from J; bases unmatched to any gene: 2. CDR3 length equals 14 residues. The germline V gene has CDR1 MNHNS and CDR2 SASEGT.

This clone appeared a single time. This sequence joins TRBV6-1 and TRBJ1-2; possible D gene TRBD1, 6 bases. V gave up 6 bases and J gave up 5 bases, with 13 bases separating them. CDR3 length: 13 residues. The V gene's germline CDR1 is MNHNS and CDR2 SASEGT. The DNA for the CDR3 is TGTGCCAGCAGACCAGACAGGCTTTATGGCTACACCTTC. Its translation is CASRPDRLYGYTF.

This rearrangement joins TRBV11-1 to TRBJ2-7, with 9 bases fitting TRBD1. The CDR3 runs 14 residues. Germline CDR1 SGHAT, CDR2 FQDESV (reference sequence). V was clipped by 1 base and J by 6 bases; unmatched bases: 4. CDR3 loop: CASSLGDRVGEQYF. The CDR3 DNA reads TGTGCCAGCAGCTTAGGGGACAGGGTCGGCGAGCAGTACTTC. The full variable domain, with the rest looked up from reference TRBV11-1 and TRBJ2-7, is EAEVAQSPRYKITEKSQAVAFWCDPISGHATLYWYRQILGQGPELLVQFQDESVVDDSQLPKDRFSAERLKGVDSTLKIQPAELGDSAMYLCASSLGDRVGEQYFGPGTRLTVT.

This chain joins TRBV7-8 and TRBJ2-1, with 7 bases aligning to TRBD1. The V segment lost 8 bases and the J segment 4 bases; nucleotides outside the gene matches: 11. The CDR3 covers 15 residues. Germline CDR1 is SGHVS and CDR2 is FQNEAQ. CDR3 DNA sequence: TGTGCCAGCGCATATTACAGGGGCGATTACAATGAGCAGTTCTTC. Amino acids: CASAYYRGDYNEQFF. The variable domain in full, with the rest retrieved from reference TRBV7-8 and TRBJ2-1, is GAGVSQSPRYKVAKRGQDVALRCDPISGHVSLFWYQQALGQGPEFLTYFQNEAQLDKSGLPSDRFFAERPEGSVSTLKIQRTQQEDSAVYLCASAYYRGDYNEQFFGPGTRLTVL.

The chain combines TRBV28 with TRBJ2-5, with 12 bases that match TRBD2. Germline V gives CDR1 MDHEN, CDR2 SYDVKM. The CDR3 loop spans 16 amino acids. V gave up 6 bases and J gave up 6 bases; unmatched junction bases: 11. The CDR3 DNA reads as TGTGCCAGCAGACCGACTAGCGGGAGTGCGGGACAGACCCAGTACTTC. Its translation is CASRPTSGSAGQTQYF.

The rearrangement uses TRBV5-1 and TRBJ2-1; TRBD2 matches 9 bases. The germline gives CDR1 SGHRS, CDR2 YFSETQ. The CDR3 contains 18 residues. The V and J ends lost 0 bases and 8 bases, in that order; junction bases with no gene match: 15. The CDR3 loop is CASSLAVETSGRRDEQFF. CDR3 nucleotides: TGCGCCAGCAGCTTGGCCGTCGAAACTAGCGGGCGGAGGGATGAGCAGTTCTTC.

This chain connects TRBV6-1 to TRBJ2-7; D is unresolved. Germline V gene lookup returns CDR1 MNHNS and CDR2 SASEGT. The length of the CDR3 is 11 residues. V was clipped by 3 bases and J by 5 bases, with 5 bases between them. CDR3 nucleotides: TGTGCCAGCAGTGACACAAACGAGCAGTACTTC. Protein sequence: CASSDTNEQYF.

V gene TRBV2 combines with J gene TRBJ1-4; possible D gene TRBD1, 6 bases. The CDR3 totals 15 residues. The V gene's germline CDR1 is SNHLY and CDR2 FYNNEI. V was trimmed by 6 bases and J by 7 bases, leaving 18 bases between them. CDR3 loop: CASRAYMGGSEKLFF. The CDR3 nucleotides are TGTGCCAGCAGAGCATATATGGGGGGCTCTGAAAAACTGTTTTTT. Supplemented by reference TRBV2 and TRBJ1-4, the full variable domain reads EPEVTQTPSHQVTQMGQEVILRCVPISNHLYFYWYRQILGQKVEFLVSFYNNEISEKSEIFDDQFSVERPDGSNFTLKIRSTKLEDSAMYFCASRAYMGGSEKLFFGSGTQLSVL.

This chain uses TRBV5-6 with TRBJ1-5; D not resolved. The CDR3 is 12 amino acids. With 4 bases removed from V and 3 bases from J, the gap between germline ends came to 5 bases. Germline CDR1 reads SGHDT; CDR2 reads YYEEEE. In DNA, the CDR3 is TGTGCCAGCAGCCTGTTCAATCAGCCCCAGCATTTT. Amino acid sequence: CASSLFNQPQHF.

J is TRBJ2-2 and V is TRBV6-6; no reliable D call. The germline V and J ends were trimmed by 4 bases and 6 bases, with 6 bases remaining between them. Germline assignment: CDR1 MNHNY and CDR2 SVGAGI (reference sequence). This CDR3 comprises 12 residues. CDR3 in amino acids: CASSSTPGELFF. DNA of the CDR3: TGTGCCAGCAGTTCCACACCCGGGGAGCTGTTTTTT.

The J gene is TRBJ1-4, the V gene TRBV19; D remains unclear. The CDR3 sequence is 15 residues long. The ends were cut back, 1 base at V and 10 bases at J, with 16 bases in the middle. Germline assignment: CDR1 LNHDA and CDR2 SQIVND (reference sequence). The CDR3 reads CASSIGGLSLAKLFF. CDR3 DNA: TGTGCCAGTAGTATAGGGGGTCTCAGCCTCGCAAAACTGTTTTTT.

The J gene is TRBJ2-1, the V gene TRBV15; TRBD2 matches 9 bases. V was pared by 4 bases and J by 4 bases, with 5 bases of the junction left unmatched. This CDR3 has 15 amino acids. Germline loops: CDR1 LNHNV, CDR2 YYDKDF (reference sequence). The CDR3 DNA is TGTGCCACCAGCACCCAGACTAGCGGATACAATGAGCAGTTCTTC. Translated: CATSTQTSGYNEQFF. Looking up the rest from reference TRBV15 and TRBJ2-1 gives the full variable domain: DAMVIQNPRYQVTQFGKPVTLSCSQTLNHNVMYWYQQKSSQAPKLLFHYYDKDFNNEADTPDNFQSRRPNTSFCFLDIRSPGLGDTAMYLCATSTQTSGYNEQFFGPGTRLTVL.